The 15 T cell receptor beta chains listed next were all sequenced from one sample in a study of metastatic and nonmetastatic thyroid tumors. Thyroid surgery had not been preceded by any treatment in any patient. TCRdb ran MiXCR on the PCR reads. This sample has thousands of clones, with more than 25% found just once. Sequencing was done on a sample of adjacent normal tissue. The receptors derive from a female donor with papillary thyroid cancer or a benign thyroid nodule (not recorded which). Some clones in this sample may be carry-over from other donors' samples.

The V and J genes are TRBV28 and TRBJ2-5, with TRBD2 identical over 9 bases. The CDR3 runs to 16 residues. Germline trimming cut 3 bases from V and 1 base from J; bases unmatched to any gene: 6. Germline CDR1 reads MDHEN; CDR2 reads SYDVKM. This CDR3 is CASSFLAGPLQETQYF. In DNA, the CDR3 is TGTGCCAGCAGTTTTCTAGCGGGACCCCTCCAAGAGACCCAGTACTTC.

The rearrangement uses TRBV5-1 and TRBJ2-7; 7 bases line up with TRBD1. Germline V gene sequence: CDR1 SGHRS, CDR2 YFSETQ. CDR3 length: 16 amino acids. V was pared by 0 bases and J by 1 base, with 7 bases of the junction left unmatched. CDR3 DNA sequence: TGCGCCAGCAGCTTGGCGGACAGGCCTTATTCCTACGAGCAGTACTTC. This codes for CASSLADRPYSYEQYF.

This clone is medium-sized by share. This rearrangement joins TRBV3-1 to TRBJ1-3; 7 bases map to TRBD1. Germline loops: CDR1 LGHDT, CDR2 YNNKEL (reference sequence). The CDR3 totals 14 residues. J gave up 0 bases and V 6 bases, and 2 bases lay outside the gene matches. CDR3 in DNA: TGTGCCAGCAGGGGGGACAGCTCTGGAAACACCATATATTTT. This sequence encodes CASRGDSSGNTIYF.

This chain links TRBV20-1 with TRBJ1-1; D might be TRBD1 (6 bases). Germline V gene data show CDR1 as DFQATT and CDR2 as SNEGSKA (reference sequence). The ends were cut back, 8 bases at V and 5 bases at J, with 18 bases in the middle. The CDR3 contains 13 residues. The CDR3 DNA sequence: TGCAGTCCGCGCAGGGGTTCAATAACTGAAGCTTTCTTT. Protein: CSPRRGSITEAFF.

About this clone itself: The sample has other DNA sequences that encode this CDR3 too. This chain's CDR3 is CSPGQANQPQHF. The CDR3 DNA reads as TGCAGCCCGGGACAGGCGAATCAGCCCCAGCATTTT. J is TRBJ1-5 and V is TRBV20-1, with 8 bases that match TRBD1. The V gene's germline CDR1 is DFQATT and CDR2 SNEGSKA (reference sequence). The CDR3 runs to 12 residues.

This clone was detected ten times or more. A read error is possible here, since a much larger clone lies one base away. J is TRBJ2-7 and V is TRBV6-1, with 8 bases that match TRBD2. Unmatched junction bases numbered 9, after V lost 11 bases and J lost 0 bases. The CDR3 extends over 14 amino acids. Germline CDR1 reads MNHNS; CDR2 reads SASEGT. As DNA, the CDR3 is TGTGCCGGCGGGGGGCGGGGGAACTCCTACGAGCAGTACTTC. Amino acids: CAGGGRGNSYEQYF.

This clone was counted between two and nine times. The chain carries TRBV19 and TRBJ1-2; possibly TRBD1 for D (5 bases). This CDR3 comprises 15 residues. The ends were cut back, 4 bases at V and 8 bases at J, with 20 bases in the middle. Germline loops: CDR1 LNHDA, CDR2 SQIVND (reference sequence). In nucleotides, the CDR3 is TGTGCCAGTAGTACCCGCGGGGGGTCAAGATCCGGCTACACCTTC. Its protein product is CASSTRGGSRSGYTF.

The CDR3 DNA is TGTGCCAGCAGCTCCACGATTTCGGACTATGGCTACACCTTC. Translating it yields CASSSTISDYGYTF. The chain uses TRBV7-2 and TRBJ1-2, with D unclear. Trimming removed 4 bases at V and 3 bases at J, with 12 bases between. Germline V CDR1 and CDR2: SGHTA, FQGNSA. This CDR3 comprises 14 residues. The variable domain in full, completed from reference TRBV7-2 and TRBJ1-2, reads GAGVSQSPSNKVTEKGKDVELRCDPISGHTALYWYRQSLGQGLEFLIYFQGNSAPDKSGLPSDRFSAERTGGSVSTLTIQRTQQEDSAVYLCASSSTISDYGYTFGSGTRLTVV.

This clone was recorded many times. The junction departs from the called germline gene at one end, perhaps through a read error. This specimen includes other DNA sequences encoding the same CDR3. V and J are TRBV4-1 and TRBJ2-3; D could derive from TRBD1 or TRBD2 (5 bases each). This CDR3 is built from 15 residues. Germline assignment: CDR1 MGHRA and CDR2 YSYEKL. CDR3 amino acids: CASSQVGASTDTQDF. CDR3 sequence (DNA): TGCGCCAGCAGCCAAGTTGGGGCTAGCACAGATACGCAGGATTTT.

There are many counts of this clone. This may arise from a read error, as a much more abundant clone is one base away. Other DNA sequences in this sample translate to the same CDR3. V is TRBV19 and J is TRBJ1-6; D is possibly TRBD1 (5 bases). Germline values: CDR1 LNHDA, CDR2 SQIVND (reference sequence). The CDR3 spans 14 residues. CDR3 coding DNA: TGTGCCAGTAGTTATCTCCAGGGAAATTCACCCCTCCACTTC. Translated: CASSYLQGNSPLHF.

V and J are TRBV3-1 and TRBJ1-6; D not resolved. V was pared by 8 bases and J by 8 bases, with 10 bases between. Germline assignment: CDR1 LGHDT and CDR2 YNNKEL (reference sequence). This CDR3 has 12 amino acids. DNA for the CDR3: TGTGCCAGCCGACTGGAGGATTCACCCCTCCACTTT. It specifies CASRLEDSPLHF.

The chain employs TRBV6-1 and TRBJ2-3; D uncertain. Trimming took 2 bases from V and 3 from J, leaving 15 bases between them. The germline V gene encodes CDR1 MNHNS and CDR2 SASEGT. The CDR3 totals 16 residues. The CDR3 DNA follows: TGTGCCAGCAGTGAACAGCTCGGGCGAGGTACAGATACGCAGTATTTT. Translation: CASSEQLGRGTDTQYF.

This clone was counted a few times. The V gene is TRBV6-1, the J gene TRBJ2-3; D not resolved. The CDR3 runs to 13 residues. Germline CDR1 and CDR2: MNHNS and SASEGT. V was pared by 0 bases and J by 2 bases, with 3 bases between. The CDR3 DNA reads TGTGCCAGCAGTGAAGCGAACACAGATACGCAGTATTTT. It encodes CASSEANTDTQYF.

Relative to its sample, this clone is medium-sized. The genes are TRBV20-1 and TRBJ2-1, with unresolved D. In germline, CDR1 is DFQATT, CDR2 SNEGSKA (reference sequence). Trimming stripped 2 bases from V and 0 bases from J, with 8 bases between. CDR3 length: 14 residues. In DNA, the CDR3 is TGCAGTGCTAGAATAGCTAGCTCCTACAATGAGCAGTTCTTC. It encodes CSARIASSYNEQFF.

Judged by abundance, this clone is medium-sized. Other DNA sequences from this sample encode an identical CDR3 as well. This chain joins TRBV24-1 and TRBJ1-1; D call uncertain. V lost 9 bases to trimming and J lost 6 bases, with 10 bases between them. The CDR3 covers 11 residues. CDR1 and CDR2 from the germline V gene are KGHDR and SFDVKD. This CDR3 is CATSSEAEAFF. In DNA form, the CDR3 reads TGTGCCACCTCTTCGGAAGCTGAAGCTTTCTTT.